One T cell receptor beta chain is described in this entry. In the original analysis: Estimates of nucleated cell counts were drawn from the amplification of reference gene primers. This table comes from immunoSEQ multiplex PCR, and its TCRdb copy is limited to in-frame clones, with some not included. The V and J calls and clone size are taken from that table; D and trimming were inferred from the DNA. The table lists some 300,000 clones, just under 90% of them singletons, with roughly 2.9% in the top ten. The data stem from a study of blood T cell repertoires in COVID-19. Trimming cost V 6 bases and J 5 bases, with 13 bases left between them. This CDR3 comprises 14 residues. Per germline, CDR1 MNHEY and CDR2 SMNVEV (reference sequence). Cohort allocation depended upon clinical history that participants reported.

V usage is TRBV27 and J usage is TRBJ1-4; tentative D call: TRBD1 (6 bases). This receptor was taken from a woman in her 50s who had been exposed to COVID-19. The sample comprised PBMCs or T cells enriched from blood (not recorded which). The CDR3 region is CASSPQGKNEKLFF. The DNA for the CDR3 is TGTGCCAGCAGCCCACAGGGTAAAAATGAAAAACTGTTTTTT.